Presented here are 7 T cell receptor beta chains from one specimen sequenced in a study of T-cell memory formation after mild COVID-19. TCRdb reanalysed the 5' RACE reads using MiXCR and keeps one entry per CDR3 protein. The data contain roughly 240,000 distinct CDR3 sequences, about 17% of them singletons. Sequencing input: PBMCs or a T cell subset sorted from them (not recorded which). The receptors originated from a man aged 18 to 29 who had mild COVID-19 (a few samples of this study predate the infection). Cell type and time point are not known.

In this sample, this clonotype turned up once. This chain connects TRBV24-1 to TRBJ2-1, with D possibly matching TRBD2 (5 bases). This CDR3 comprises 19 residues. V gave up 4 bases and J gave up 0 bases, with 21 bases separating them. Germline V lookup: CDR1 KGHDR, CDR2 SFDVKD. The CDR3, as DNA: TGTGCCACCAGTGACCCGAAGCGGCCCGACGACCGCTCCTACAATGAGCAGTTCTTC. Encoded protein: CATSDPKRPDDRSYNEQFF.

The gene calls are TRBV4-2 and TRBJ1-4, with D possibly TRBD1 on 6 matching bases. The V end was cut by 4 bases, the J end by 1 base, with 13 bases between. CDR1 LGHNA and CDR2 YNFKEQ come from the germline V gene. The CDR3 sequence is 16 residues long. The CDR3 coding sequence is TGTGCCAGCAGCCCCCGGTCGGGACAAACTAATGAAAAACTGTTTTTT. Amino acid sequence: CASSPRSGQTNEKLFF.

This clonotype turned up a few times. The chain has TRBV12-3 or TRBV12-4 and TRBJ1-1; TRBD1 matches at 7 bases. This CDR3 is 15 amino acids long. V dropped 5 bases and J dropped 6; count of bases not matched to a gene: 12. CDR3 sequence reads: CASSGGGRIMAEAFF. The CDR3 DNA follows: TGTGCCAGCAGTGGAGGGGGCAGGATAATGGCTGAAGCTTTCTTT.

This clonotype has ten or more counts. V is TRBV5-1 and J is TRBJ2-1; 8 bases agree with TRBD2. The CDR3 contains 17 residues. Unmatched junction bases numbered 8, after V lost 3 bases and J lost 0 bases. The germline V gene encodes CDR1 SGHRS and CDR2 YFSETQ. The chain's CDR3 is CASSWGLAGSSYNEQFF. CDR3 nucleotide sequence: TGCGCCAGCAGCTGGGGGTTAGCGGGGAGCTCCTACAATGAGCAGTTCTTC.

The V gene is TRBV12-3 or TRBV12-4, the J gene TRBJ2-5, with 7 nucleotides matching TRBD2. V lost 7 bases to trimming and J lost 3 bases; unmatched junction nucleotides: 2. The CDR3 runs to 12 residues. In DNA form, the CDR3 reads TGTGCCAGCACCCGGGGGGAAGAGACCCAGTACTTC. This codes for CASTRGEETQYF.

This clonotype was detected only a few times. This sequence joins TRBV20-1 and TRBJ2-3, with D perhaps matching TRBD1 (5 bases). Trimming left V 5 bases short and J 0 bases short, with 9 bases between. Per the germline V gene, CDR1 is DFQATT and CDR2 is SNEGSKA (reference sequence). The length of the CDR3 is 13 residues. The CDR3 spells CSAPGPSTDTQYF. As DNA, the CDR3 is TGCAGTGCTCCAGGGCCTAGCACAGATACGCAGTATTTT.

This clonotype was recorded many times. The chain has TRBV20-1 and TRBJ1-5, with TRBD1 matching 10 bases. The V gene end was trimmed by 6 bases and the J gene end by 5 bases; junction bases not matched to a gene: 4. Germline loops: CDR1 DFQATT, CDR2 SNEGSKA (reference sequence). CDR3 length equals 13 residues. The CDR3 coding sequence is TGCAGTGCCAGACAGGGGGCGTATCAGCCCCAGCATTTT. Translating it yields CSARQGAYQPQHF.